Each of the 24 T cell receptor beta chains below was sequenced from the same sample in a study of blood T cell repertoires in COVID-19. Clones were read by immunoSEQ multiplex PCR, and TCRdb kept only the in-frame ones, dropping some. Seen here are some 250,000 clones, around four fifths observed once, and the top ten hold approximately 9%. The sample comprised peripheral blood. These receptors originate from a man aged 40-50 years with active or convalescent COVID-19.

The chain joins TRBV28 to TRBJ1-1; 11 bases line up with TRBD1. CDR3 length: 16 residues. V lost 5 bases and J lost 4; bases outside the gene matches: 9. Germline CDR1 reads MDHEN; CDR2 reads SYDVKM. CDR3 sequence (DNA): TGTGCCAGCAGTCCCCCGCCGGGACAGGGGGGCACTGAAGCTTTCTTT. It encodes CASSPPPGQGGTEAFF.

J is TRBJ2-6 and V is TRBV5-1, with TRBD1 as a possible D gene (6 bases). Trimming cost V 6 bases and J 0 bases, with 10 bases left between them. Germline loops: CDR1 SGHRS, CDR2 YFSETQ. The CDR3 spans 15 residues. Here the CDR3 reads CASNPGDSGANVLTF. Written as DNA, the CDR3 is TGCGCCAGCAACCCAGGGGACTCTGGGGCCAACGTCCTGACTTTC.

CDR3 region: CASSGQFNNQPQHF. CDR3 DNA sequence: TGTGCCAGCAGTGGACAGTTTAACAATCAGCCCCAGCATTTT. This chain links TRBV2 with TRBJ1-5; weak D call: TRBD1 (5 bases). Germline loops: CDR1 SNHLY, CDR2 FYNNEI. V was clipped by 4 bases and J by 3 bases, with 10 bases between them. The CDR3 length is 14 residues. The entire variable domain, with the rest obtained from reference TRBV2 and TRBJ1-5, is as follows: EPEVTQTPSHQVTQMGQEVILRCVPISNHLYFYWYRQILGQKVEFLVSFYNNEISEKSEIFDDQFSVERPDGSNFTLKIRSTKLEDSAMYFCASSGQFNNQPQHFGDGTRLSIL.

This chain links TRBV6-5 with TRBJ2-7; 11 bases agree with TRBD2. V lost 5 bases and J lost 5; bases outside the gene matches: 8. CDR3 size: 15 residues. The germline V gene has CDR1 MNHEY and CDR2 SVGAGI. CDR3 residues: CASSQIAGGLDEQYF. CDR3 sequence (DNA): TGTGCCAGCAGTCAAATAGCGGGAGGGCTGGACGAGCAGTACTTC.

V gene TRBV19 combines with J gene TRBJ1-2, with 11 bases lining up with TRBD1. J gave up 1 base and V 5 bases, and 12 bases lay outside the gene matches. Per the germline V gene, CDR1 is LNHDA and CDR2 is SQIVND (reference sequence). The CDR3 covers 18 residues. CDR3 sequence: CASSAPGQGGVSNYGYTF. CDR3 DNA: TGTGCCAGTAGTGCGCCGGGACAGGGGGGCGTAAGTAACTATGGCTACACCTTC.

This chain links TRBV7-2 with TRBJ2-3; tentatively, D is TRBD2 (6 bases). This CDR3 is 17 amino acids long. V shed 2 bases and J shed 3 bases, with 18 bases lying between them. Germline V gene data show CDR1 as SGHTA and CDR2 as FQGNSA. CDR3 protein: CASSLPRGQGGTDTQYF. CDR3 sequence (DNA): TGTGCCAGCAGCTTACCCCGAGGGCAGGGAGGAACAGATACGCAGTATTTT.

The rearrangement joins TRBV6-2 or TRBV6-3 to TRBJ1-2, with 9 positions matching TRBD1. The CDR3 is 14 residues long. Losses at the gene ends were 6 bases for V and 6 bases for J; bases not matched to a gene: 8. Germline-derived CDR1 and CDR2 are MNHEY and SVGEGT. The chain's CDR3 is CASSRTGGIDGYTF. CDR3 nucleotides: TGTGCCAGCAGCCGAACAGGGGGCATCGATGGCTACACCTTC.

In DNA form, the CDR3 reads TGTGCTAGTGTCCTGACAGGGGCCCGGAAAGAGACCCAGTACTTC. Encoded protein: CASVLTGARKETQYF. The chain carries TRBV12-5 and TRBJ2-5; TRBD1 aligns across 8 bases. The V gene end was trimmed by 7 bases and the J gene end by 3 bases; junction bases not matched to a gene: 10. Germline V gene sequence: CDR1 LGHNT, CDR2 FRNRAP. This CDR3 region has 15 residues.

This chain uses TRBV30 with TRBJ1-4; possibly TRBD1 for D (6 bases). This CDR3 is 12 amino acids long. The germline V and J ends were trimmed by 3 bases and 6 bases, with 8 bases remaining between them. Germline CDR1 and CDR2: GTSNPN and SVGIG (reference sequence). This CDR3 is CAWSRGDEKLFF. DNA of the CDR3: TGTGCCTGGAGCAGGGGTGATGAAAAACTGTTTTTT.

The CDR3 spells CASSLDGGDYGYTF. CDR3 DNA sequence: TGTGCCAGCAGCCTCGACGGGGGGGACTATGGCTACACCTTC. This sequence joins TRBV13 and TRBJ1-2; the D gene is possibly TRBD1 (5 bases). The germline CDR1 and CDR2 sequences are PRHDT and FYEKMQ (reference sequence). The V and J ends lost 5 bases and 3 bases respectively, with 13 bases between them. The CDR3 sequence is 14 residues long.

The V gene is TRBV6-5, the J gene TRBJ1-5; D possibly corresponds to TRBD1 (5 bases). The germline V gene has CDR1 MNHEY and CDR2 SVGAGI. The V end lost 0 bases, the J end lost 5 bases, and 11 bases lay between the germline ends. This CDR3 region has 15 residues. CDR3 sequence reads: CASSYSGEGYQPQHF. The CDR3 DNA reads TGTGCCAGCAGTTACTCGGGGGAGGGTTATCAGCCCCAGCATTTT.

The chain joins TRBV18 to TRBJ1-5; D gene uncertain. CDR1 and CDR2 from the germline V gene are KGHSH and LQKENI. V dropped 5 bases and J dropped 7 bases, with 15 bases sitting between them. The CDR3 runs to 14 residues. The CDR3 here is CASSKGEGKQPQHF. The CDR3 DNA reads as TGTGCCAGCTCAAAGGGCGAGGGTAAACAGCCCCAGCATTTT.

This clone was seen just once. The gene calls are TRBV5-8 and TRBJ1-2; 7 bases are shared with TRBD1. This CDR3 is built from 15 residues. Unmatched junction bases numbered 8, after V lost 0 bases and J lost 6 bases. CDR1 is SGHTS, CDR2 YDEGEE, per germline. Here the CDR3 DNA reads TGTGCCAGCAGCTTGGGACAGGGTGTTCGGGATGGCTACACCTTC. Translated: CASSLGQGVRDGYTF.

This clone was picked up one time. The rearrangement uses TRBV5-1 and TRBJ2-3; the match to TRBD1 covers 7 bases. There are 12 residues in the CDR3. V lost 4 bases and J lost 6; bases outside the gene matches: 2. Germline V gene sequence: CDR1 SGHRS, CDR2 YFSETQ. CDR3 loop: CASSQQGDTQYF. As DNA, the CDR3 is TGCGCCAGCAGCCAACAGGGGGATACGCAGTATTTT.

In DNA form, the CDR3 reads TGTGCCAGCAGCAAATGTGACAGGGTAAGCTCCTACGAGCAGTACTTC. Protein: CASSKCDRVSSYEQYF. The chain carries TRBV21-1 and TRBJ2-7; the table's D call TRBD1 went unverified against the DNA. TRBV21-1 is assigned pseudogene status. This CDR3 spans 16 amino acids.

The count of this clone is one. J is TRBJ1-1 and V is TRBV5-5; TRBD1 might be the D (5 bases). In germline, CDR1 is SGHKS, CDR2 YYEKEE (reference sequence). With 3 bases removed from V and 6 bases from J, the gap between germline ends came to 18 bases. The CDR3 runs 15 residues. This chain's CDR3 is CASSWGGAAGSEAFF. In DNA form, the CDR3 reads TGTGCCAGCAGCTGGGGCGGGGCGGCGGGGTCTGAAGCTTTCTTT.

The chain combines TRBV6-6 with TRBJ2-1; possibly TRBD2 for D (7 bases). Germline loops: CDR1 MNHNY, CDR2 SVGAGI (reference sequence). Deletions cut 6 bases from V and 4 bases from J, with 16 bases between. The CDR3 consists of 15 residues. As DNA, the CDR3 is TGTGCCAGCAGAATGGGAGGGGGATCTTACAATGAGCAGTTCTTC. This translates into CASRMGGGSYNEQFF.

The CDR3 sequence is CAWSRASQSGEQFF. The CDR3 DNA reads TGTGCCTGGAGTCGTGCATCGCAGTCTGGTGAGCAGTTCTTC. The chain couples TRBV30 to TRBJ2-1, with D hard to call. V shed 2 bases and J shed 9 bases, with 17 bases lying between them. Germline lookup yields CDR1 GTSNPN and CDR2 SVGIG (reference sequence). The CDR3 sequence is 14 residues long. The variable domain in full, completed from reference TRBV30 and TRBJ2-1, reads SQTIHQWPATLVQPVGSPLSLECTVEGTSNPNLYWYRQAAGRGLQLLFYSVGIGQISSEVPQNLSASRPQDRQFILSSKKLLLSDSGFYLCAWSRASQSGEQFFGPGTRLTVL.

The V and J genes are TRBV30 and TRBJ2-5; no clear D gene. From germline, CDR1 is GTSNPN and CDR2 SVGIG (reference sequence). The CDR3 runs to 12 residues. Between the trimmed V and J ends, which lost 5 bases and 2 bases, there was a span of 9 bases. CDR3 DNA: TGTGCCTGGGGCGTACTACAAGAGACCCAGTACTTC. Its translation is CAWGVLQETQYF.

The genes are TRBV6-5 and TRBJ1-1; no firm D call. The CDR3 spans 16 residues. CDR1 MNHEY and CDR2 SVGAGI come from the germline V gene. The ends were cut back, 0 bases at V and 1 base at J, with 12 bases in the middle. In DNA, the CDR3 is TGTGCCAGCAGTTACTCTCCCACACAGCCGAACACTGAAGCTTTCTTT. As protein: CASSYSPTQPNTEAFF.

To note about this clone: The junction and the germline gene differ at one end; a read error may be behind it. J is TRBJ1-6 and V is TRBV30; possibly TRBD1 for D (6 bases). CDR3 length: 14 residues. Germline-derived CDR1 and CDR2 are GTSNPN and SVGIG (reference sequence). The CDR3 protein is CAWKGWTAESPLYF. The CDR3 DNA is TGTGCCTGGAAGGGGTGGACAGCTGAATCACCCCTCTACTTT.

The chain couples TRBV5-1 to TRBJ2-2; D may be TRBD1 (5 bases). Germline V gives CDR1 SGHRS, CDR2 YFSETQ. The CDR3 has 15 residues. V was shortened by 4 bases and J by 5 bases, with 15 bases between the two germline ends. The CDR3 DNA is TGCGCCAGCAGCCCCCATCAGGGATGGACCGGGGAGCTGTTTTTT. This codes for CASSPHQGWTGELFF.

The V call is TRBV7-6, the J call TRBJ2-7; 8 bases are shared with TRBD2. The CDR3 has 13 residues. Germline V gene lookup returns CDR1 SGHVS and CDR2 FNYEAQ. Trimming removed 4 bases from V and 6 bases from J; junction bases left unmatched: 5. DNA for the CDR3: TGTGCCAGCAGCTCCACTAGCGGAGGCGAGCAGTACTTC. Protein sequence: CASSSTSGGEQYF.

The rearrangement uses TRBV6-5 and TRBJ2-3; no reliable D call. Trimming shortened V by 2 bases and J by 0 bases, and 9 bases separated the two germline ends. The CDR3 covers 15 residues. CDR1 and CDR2 from the germline V gene are MNHEY and SVGAGI. This chain's CDR3 is CASSYGPISTDTQYF. In DNA form, the CDR3 reads TGTGCCAGCAGTTACGGCCCAATCAGCACAGATACGCAGTATTTT.